The sequence of this TCR beta chain was determined in a study of shared clonotypes between healthy human individuals. Background on the study: CD4 naive cells filled three plates per donor, CD4 memory three, CD8 naive two and CD8 memory one.

Only CD45RO-negative cells positively selected for CCR7 counted as naive CD8 cells, so terminally differentiated effector memory CD45RA+ cells were excluded. The donors, healthy adults who were HIV-negative, had experienced no recent acute infections or vaccinations. Produced via immunoSEQ multiplex PCR; TCRdb's table is partial and in-frame only. The sample records about 2.1 million clones, about 93% being singletons. Overall study findings and caveats: Estimated clonotype richness was generally higher in naive than memory subsets. Clonotype sharing among donors was thought likely to change with sequencing depth.

Concerning this clone itself: Its antigen is not known.

The sequencing sample was made of naive CD8+ T cells from PBMCs. The sequence came from a man aged 18 to 30 in good health. Some clones in this sample may be carry-over from other donors' samples.

The CDR3: CASSYTQGGTEAFF. In DNA form, the CDR3 reads TGTGCCAGCAGTTACACACAGGGGGGCACTGAAGCTTTCTTT. The chain has TRBV27 and TRBJ1-1; 8 bases are shared with TRBD1. The germline gives CDR1 MNHEY, CDR2 SMNVEV (reference sequence). The V segment lost 4 bases and the J segment 4 bases; nucleotides outside the gene matches: 5. This CDR3 has 14 residues.